This TCR beta chain was found in a study of OX40 agonist ivuxolimab in advanced cancers. The length of the CDR3 is 13 residues. Germline CDR1 reads SGHDN; CDR2 reads FVKESK. V was pared by 8 bases and J by 4 bases, with 12 bases between. The method was immunoSEQ multiplex PCR; TCRdb's version includes in-frame clones alone and lacks a portion of them. The data show roughly 49,000 clones, roughly 90% seen once. Source: CD4+ or CD8+ T cells sorted from blood, taken in a trial of the OX40 agonist ivuxolimab. The receptor was derived from an adult with an advanced solid tumor such as melanoma, head and neck, liver or kidney cancer. The chain has TRBV14 and TRBJ1-3; D perhaps matches TRBD1 (5 bases). The chain's CDR3 is CASSFTGGNTIYF. Here the CDR3 DNA reads TGTGCCAGCTCCTTTACAGGAGGAAACACCATATATTTT.